This T cell receptor beta chain was retrieved from a study of blood T cell repertoires in COVID-19. Generated by immunoSEQ multiplex PCR, the TCRdb table keeps only in-frame clones and is missing some. Counted here are under 350,000 clones, approximately 83% occurring once; the ten biggest clones make up 8.5% to 9.5%. Trimming shortened V by 1 base and J by 12 bases, and 16 bases separated the two germline ends. CDR3 length equals 14 residues. The germline V gene encodes CDR1 MNHEY and CDR2 SVGEGT. This sequence originates from a woman aged 45-65 years who had recovered from COVID-19. Sequenced: peripheral blood. V usage is TRBV6-2 or TRBV6-3 and J usage is TRBJ1-5, with a possible D match to TRBD1 (6 bases). CDR3 DNA sequence: TGTGCCAGCAGTTACTTTGGGGGCCAGATTATCCAGCATTTT. It specifies CASSYFGGQIIQHF.